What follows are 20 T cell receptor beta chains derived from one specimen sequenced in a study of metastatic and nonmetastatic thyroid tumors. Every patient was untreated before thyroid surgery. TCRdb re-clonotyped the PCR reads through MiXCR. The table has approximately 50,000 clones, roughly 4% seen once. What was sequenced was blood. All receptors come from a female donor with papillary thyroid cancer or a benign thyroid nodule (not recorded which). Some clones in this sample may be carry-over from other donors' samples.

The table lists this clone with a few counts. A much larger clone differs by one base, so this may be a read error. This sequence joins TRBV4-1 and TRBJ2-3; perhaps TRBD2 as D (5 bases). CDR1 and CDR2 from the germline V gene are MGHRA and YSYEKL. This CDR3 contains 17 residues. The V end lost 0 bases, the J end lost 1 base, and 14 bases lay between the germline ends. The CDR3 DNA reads TGCGCCAGCAGCCAAGATTCTAGCTGCCTGGGCACAGATACGCAGTATTTT. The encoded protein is CASSQDSSCLGTDTQYF.

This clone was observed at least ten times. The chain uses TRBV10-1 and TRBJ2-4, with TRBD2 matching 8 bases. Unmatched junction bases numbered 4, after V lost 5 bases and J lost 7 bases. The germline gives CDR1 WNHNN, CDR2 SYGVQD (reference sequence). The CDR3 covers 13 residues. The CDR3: CASSSGSGNIQYF. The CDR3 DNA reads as TGCGCCAGCAGTAGCGGGAGCGGGAACATTCAGTACTTC.

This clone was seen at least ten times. CDR3 bases: TGTGCCAGCAGTTTAAAGGGGTTTATCTCTGAAGCTTTCTTT. Its protein product is CASSLKGFISEAFF. The V gene is TRBV12-3 or TRBV12-4, the J gene TRBJ1-1; perhaps TRBD1 as D (5 bases). The V end lost 2 bases, the J end lost 6 bases, and 13 bases lay between the germline ends. The length of the CDR3 is 14 residues.

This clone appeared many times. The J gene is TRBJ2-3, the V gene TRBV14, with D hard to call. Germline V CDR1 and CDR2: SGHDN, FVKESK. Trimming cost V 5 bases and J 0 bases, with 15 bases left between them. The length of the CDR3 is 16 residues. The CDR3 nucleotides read TGTGCCAGCAGCGTACTACCCGGGTGGAGCACAGATACGCAGTATTTT. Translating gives CASSVLPGWSTDTQYF.

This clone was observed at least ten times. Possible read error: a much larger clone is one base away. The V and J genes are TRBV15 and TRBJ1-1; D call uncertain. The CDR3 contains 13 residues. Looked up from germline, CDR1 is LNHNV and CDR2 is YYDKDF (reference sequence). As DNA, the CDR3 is TGTGCCGCCAGCAGAGGGTCCGACACTGAAGCTTTCTTT. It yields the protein CAASRGSDTEAFF.

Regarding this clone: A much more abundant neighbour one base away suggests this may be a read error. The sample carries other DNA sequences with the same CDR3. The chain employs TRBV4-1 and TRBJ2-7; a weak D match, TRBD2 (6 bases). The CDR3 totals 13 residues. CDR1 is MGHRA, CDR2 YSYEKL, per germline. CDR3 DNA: TGCGCCAGCAGTCAAGATGCGGGGTACGAGCAGTACTTC. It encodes CASSQDAGYEQYF.

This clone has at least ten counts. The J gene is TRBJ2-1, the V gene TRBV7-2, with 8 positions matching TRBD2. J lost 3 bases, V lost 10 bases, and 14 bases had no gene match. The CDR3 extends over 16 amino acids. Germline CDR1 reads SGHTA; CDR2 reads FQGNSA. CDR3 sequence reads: CATEPPTSEIYNEQFF. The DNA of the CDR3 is TGTGCCACCGAGCCTCCGACTAGCGAGATCTACAATGAGCAGTTCTTC.

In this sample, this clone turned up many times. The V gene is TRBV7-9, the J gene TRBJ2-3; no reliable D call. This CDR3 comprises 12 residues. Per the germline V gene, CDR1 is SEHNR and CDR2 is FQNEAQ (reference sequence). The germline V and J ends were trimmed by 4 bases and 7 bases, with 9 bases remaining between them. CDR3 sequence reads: CASSSDGNTQYF. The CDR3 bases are TGTGCCAGCAGCTCGGACGGAAATACGCAGTATTTT.

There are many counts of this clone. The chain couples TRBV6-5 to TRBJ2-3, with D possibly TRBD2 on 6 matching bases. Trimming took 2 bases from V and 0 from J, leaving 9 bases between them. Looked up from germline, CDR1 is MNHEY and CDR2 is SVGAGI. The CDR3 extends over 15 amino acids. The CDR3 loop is CASSYRAGSTDTQYF. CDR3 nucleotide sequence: TGTGCCAGCAGTTACCGGGCGGGAAGCACAGATACGCAGTATTTT.

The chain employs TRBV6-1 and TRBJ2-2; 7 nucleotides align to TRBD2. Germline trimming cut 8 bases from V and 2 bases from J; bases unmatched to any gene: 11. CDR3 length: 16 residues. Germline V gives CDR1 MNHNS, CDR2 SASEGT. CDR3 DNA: TGTGCCAGCTTTCCGCCAGGGACTATAAACACCGGGGAGCTGTTTTTT. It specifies CASFPPGTINTGELFF.

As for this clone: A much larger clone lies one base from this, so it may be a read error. CDR3: CASSPTSTGELFF. As DNA, the CDR3 is TGTGCTAGCAGTCCGACCTCAACCGGGGAGCTGTTTTTT. The chain recombines TRBV7-2 with TRBJ2-2, with D unclear. This CDR3 has 13 residues. CDR1 and CDR2 (germline): SGHTA, FQGNSA.

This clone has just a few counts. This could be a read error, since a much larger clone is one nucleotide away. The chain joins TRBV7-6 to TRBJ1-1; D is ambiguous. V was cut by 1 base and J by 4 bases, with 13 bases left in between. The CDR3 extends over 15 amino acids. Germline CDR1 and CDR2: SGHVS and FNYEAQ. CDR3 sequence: CASSLGSWPGTEAFF. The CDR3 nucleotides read TGTGCCAGCAGCTTAGGGTCATGGCCAGGCACTGAAGCTTTCTTT.

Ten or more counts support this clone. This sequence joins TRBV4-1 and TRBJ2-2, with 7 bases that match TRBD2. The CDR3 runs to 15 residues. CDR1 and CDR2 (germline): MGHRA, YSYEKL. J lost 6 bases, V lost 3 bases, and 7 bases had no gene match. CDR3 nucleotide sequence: TGCGCCAGCAGCCATGCAACCGGGAGGCCCGGGGAGCTGTTTTTT. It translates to CASSHATGRPGELFF.

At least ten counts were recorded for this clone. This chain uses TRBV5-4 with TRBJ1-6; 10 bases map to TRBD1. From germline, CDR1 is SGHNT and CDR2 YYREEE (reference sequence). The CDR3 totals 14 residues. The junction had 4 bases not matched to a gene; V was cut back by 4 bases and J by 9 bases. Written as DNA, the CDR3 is TGTGCCAGCAGCCCGGACAGGGGGACTTCACCCCTCCACTTT. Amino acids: CASSPDRGTSPLHF.

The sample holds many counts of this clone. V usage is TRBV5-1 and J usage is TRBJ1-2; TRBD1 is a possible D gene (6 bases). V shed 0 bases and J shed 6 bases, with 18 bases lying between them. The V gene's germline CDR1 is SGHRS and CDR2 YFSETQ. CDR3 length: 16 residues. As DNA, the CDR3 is TGCGCCAGCAGCTTGGCCACAGGGTTGGGCTTCGATGGCTACACCTTC. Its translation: CASSLATGLGFDGYTF.

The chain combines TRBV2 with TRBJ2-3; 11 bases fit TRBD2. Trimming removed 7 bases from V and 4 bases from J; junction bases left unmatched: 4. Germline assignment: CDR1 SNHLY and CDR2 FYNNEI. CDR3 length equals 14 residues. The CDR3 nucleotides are TGTGCCAGCATGGGACTAGCGGACTCAGATACGCAGTATTTT. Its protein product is CASMGLADSDTQYF. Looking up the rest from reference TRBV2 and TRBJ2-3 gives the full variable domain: EPEVTQTPSHQVTQMGQEVILRCVPISNHLYFYWYRQILGQKVEFLVSFYNNEISEKSEIFDDQFSVERPDGSNFTLKIRSTKLEDSAMYFCASMGLADSDTQYFGPGTRLTVL.

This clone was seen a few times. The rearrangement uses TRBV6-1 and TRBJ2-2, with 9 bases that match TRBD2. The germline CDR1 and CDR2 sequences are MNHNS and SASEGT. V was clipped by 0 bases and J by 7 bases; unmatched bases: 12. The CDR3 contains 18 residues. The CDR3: CASSEALWSGRSGGELFF. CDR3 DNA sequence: TGTGCCAGCAGTGAAGCGCTTTGGAGCGGGAGGTCTGGCGGGGAGCTGTTTTTT.

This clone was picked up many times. In DNA form, the CDR3 reads TGTGCTAGTGGTTCTTGGGGGAGCACAGTGGACGAGCAGTACTTC. This codes for CASGSWGSTVDEQYF. The rearrangement uses TRBV12-5 and TRBJ2-7; D tentatively reads TRBD1 or TRBD2 (5 bases each). Germline V gene data show CDR1 as LGHNT and CDR2 as FRNRAP. The CDR3 has 15 amino acids. V was clipped by 4 bases and J by 5 bases, with 18 bases between them.

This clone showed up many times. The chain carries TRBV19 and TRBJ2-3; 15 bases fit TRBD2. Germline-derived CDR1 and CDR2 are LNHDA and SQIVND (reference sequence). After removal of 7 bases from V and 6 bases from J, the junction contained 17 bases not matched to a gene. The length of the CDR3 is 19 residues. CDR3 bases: TGTGCCAGTAAAGGGACCTCATGGACTAGCGGGAGGGAGGTGGATACGCAGTATTTT. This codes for CASKGTSWTSGREVDTQYF. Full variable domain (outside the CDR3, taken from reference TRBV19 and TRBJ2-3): DGGITQSPKYLFRKEGQNVTLSCEQNLNHDAMYWYRQDPGQGLRLIYYSQIVNDFQKGDIAEGYSVSREKKESFPLTVTSAQKNPTAFYLCASKGTSWTSGREVDTQYFGPGTRLTVL.

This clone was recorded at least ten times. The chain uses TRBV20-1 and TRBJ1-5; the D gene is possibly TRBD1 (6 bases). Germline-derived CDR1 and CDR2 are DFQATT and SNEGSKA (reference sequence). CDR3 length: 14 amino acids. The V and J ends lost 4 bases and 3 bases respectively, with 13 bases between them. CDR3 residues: CSATLQGPNQPQHF. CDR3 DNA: TGCAGTGCTACCCTACAGGGACCCAATCAGCCCCAGCATTTT.